This entry lists 24 T cell receptor beta chains sequenced from one sample in a study of blood T cell repertoires in COVID-19. TCRdb keeps only in-frame clones here, not all; method: immunoSEQ multiplex PCR. In the table there are approximately 140,000 clones, approximately 80% of which are singletons. The specimen was peripheral blood. The receptors stem from a man over 45 with acute or convalescent COVID-19.

The genes are TRBV24-1 and TRBJ1-1; no reliable D call. This CDR3 contains 13 residues. V was pared by 6 bases and J by 5 bases, with 12 bases between. Germline V lookup: CDR1 KGHDR, CDR2 SFDVKD. The CDR3 DNA is TGTGCCACCAGTCGAGGATTTGGGACTGAAGCTTTCTTT. Its translation: CATSRGFGTEAFF.

The count of this clone is one. The genes are TRBV21-1 and TRBJ2-6; TRBD1, the D gene given by the table, was not confirmed from the DNA. TRBV21-1 is deemed a pseudogene. This CDR3 has 18 amino acids. CDR3 residues: CASSKGYREKSGANVLTF. The CDR3 region has the DNA TGTGCCAGCAGCAAAGGGTACAGGGAAAAATCTGGGGCCAACGTCCTGACTTTC.

The rearrangement joins TRBV5-1 to TRBJ2-7; D is unclear. The CDR3 has 14 amino acids. Germline assignment: CDR1 SGHRS and CDR2 YFSETQ. Trimming pared 0 bases from V and 3 bases from J, leaving 10 bases between. CDR3 DNA: TGCGCCAGCAGCTTGGATCGGCCAGGCTACGAGCAGTACTTC. Its translation is CASSLDRPGYEQYF.

The genes are TRBV4-1 and TRBJ2-5, with TRBD2 identical over 14 bases. The CDR3 length is 19 residues. V lost 4 bases, J lost 2 bases, and 12 bases stayed unmatched. Germline V gene data show CDR1 as MGHRA and CDR2 as YSYEKL. In DNA form, the CDR3 reads TGCGCCAGCAGCCCTCTCGGGACTAGCGGGGGACAGGGACAAGAGACCCAGTACTTC. Its translation is CASSPLGTSGGQGQETQYF.

V gene TRBV6-5 combines with J gene TRBJ2-5; 9 bases agree with TRBD2. This CDR3 has 13 amino acids. The germline CDR1 and CDR2 sequences are MNHEY and SVGAGI. With 6 bases clipped from V and 7 bases from J, the junction kept 6 bases outside the gene matches. CDR3 coding DNA: TGTGCCAGCAGGCCTATTAGCGGGGGGACCCAGTACTTC. Residues: CASRPISGGTQYF.

The genes are TRBV24-1 and TRBJ2-3, with 12 nucleotides matching TRBD2. The CDR3 loop spans 16 amino acids. V lost 5 bases and J lost 3; bases outside the gene matches: 5. The germline V gene encodes CDR1 KGHDR and CDR2 SFDVKD. The CDR3 DNA reads as TGTGCCACCAGTGTGGCCGGACTAGCGGGGACAGATACGCAGTATTTT. This codes for CATSVAGLAGTDTQYF.

The chain links TRBV5-1 to TRBJ2-7; 8 nucleotides match TRBD2. Trimming at V came to 0 bases and at J to 2 bases, leaving 4 bases not matched to a gene. This CDR3 contains 15 residues. Germline CDR1 and CDR2: SGHRS and YFSETQ. The CDR3 region has the DNA TGCGCCAGCAGCTTGGGTAGCGGGGCCACCTACGAGCAGTACTTC. The encoded protein is CASSLGSGATYEQYF.

The rearrangement uses TRBV15 and TRBJ1-6; D might be TRBD1 (6 bases). The CDR3 is 13 residues long. Germline V gene lookup returns CDR1 LNHNV and CDR2 YYDKDF (reference sequence). The germline V and J ends were trimmed by 3 bases and 8 bases, with 8 bases remaining between them. CDR3 sequence reads: CATSRNRDSPLHF. The DNA for the CDR3 is TGTGCCACCAGCAGGAACAGGGATTCACCCCTCCACTTT.

The genes are TRBV5-1 and TRBJ2-7, with 12 bases lining up with TRBD1. From germline, CDR1 is SGHRS and CDR2 YFSETQ. The CDR3 has 15 residues. Trimming at V came to 4 bases and at J to 3 bases, leaving 5 bases not matched to a gene. The CDR3, as DNA: TGCGCCAGCAGCCGCGGGACAGGGGGCGACTACGAGCAGTACGTC. Translation: CASSRGTGGDYEQYV.

The V call is TRBV27, the J call TRBJ1-6; 8 bases map to TRBD1. The CDR3 sequence is 17 residues long. From germline, CDR1 is MNHEY and CDR2 SMNVEV (reference sequence). V gave up 6 bases and J gave up 7 bases; unmatched junction bases: 14. For the CDR3, the DNA is TGTGCCAGCAGCAAACTACGGGACAGGCAAAGGAATTCACCCCTCCACTTT. Translation gives CASSKLRDRQRNSPLHF.

The V call is TRBV18, the J call TRBJ2-6; no firm D call. The CDR3 contains 16 residues. V lost 3 bases and J lost 7, with 16 bases in between. CDR1 is KGHSH and CDR2 is LQKENI in the germline V gene. The CDR3 sequence: CASSPRVLEKANVLTF. CDR3 coding DNA: TGTGCCAGCTCACCCCGGGTGCTGGAGAAAGCCAACGTCCTGACTTTC.

This clone has just one count. This chain links TRBV19 with TRBJ1-1, with D possibly TRBD1 on 6 matching bases. Trimming pared 6 bases from V and 1 base from J, leaving 12 bases between. In germline, CDR1 is LNHDA, CDR2 SQIVND (reference sequence). The CDR3 is 14 amino acids. CDR3 sequence reads: CASRAHRENTEAFF. As DNA, the CDR3 is TGTGCCAGTAGAGCCCACAGGGAGAACACTGAAGCTTTCTTT.

The chain couples TRBV29-1 to TRBJ2-5; 8 nucleotides line up with TRBD1. Trimming cost V 5 bases and J 2 bases; bases outside gene matches: 4. CDR3 length equals 13 residues. The V gene's germline CDR1 is SQVTM and CDR2 ANQGSEA. CDR3 coding DNA: TGCAGCGTTCTCGGACAGGGACAAGAGACCCAGTACTTC. This translates into CSVLGQGQETQYF.

This clone was recorded a few times. This chain joins TRBV29-1 and TRBJ1-4; D gene ambiguous. CDR3 length: 12 amino acids. The V end lost 4 bases, the J end lost 7 bases, and 10 bases lay between the germline ends. Germline loops: CDR1 SQVTM, CDR2 ANQGSEA. Here the CDR3 reads CSVGRDGEKLFF. In DNA, the CDR3 is TGCAGCGTTGGGAGGGATGGTGAAAAACTGTTTTTT.

This rearrangement joins TRBV5-6 to TRBJ2-1, with 8 bases identical to TRBD2. Germline V CDR1 and CDR2: SGHDT, YYEEEE. J lost 8 bases, V lost 2 bases, and 9 bases had no gene match. The CDR3 runs 15 residues. CDR3 sequence: CASSLRAGVGDEQFF. The CDR3 DNA sequence: TGTGCCAGCAGCTTACGAGCGGGGGTCGGCGATGAGCAGTTCTTC.

The chain links TRBV27 to TRBJ2-2; D might be TRBD2 (5 bases). Germline V gene lookup returns CDR1 MNHEY and CDR2 SMNVEV (reference sequence). The V and J ends lost 6 bases and 0 bases respectively, with 14 bases between them. The CDR3 totals 16 residues. CDR3 sequence reads: CASRLRVEANTGELFF. Here the CDR3 DNA reads TGTGCCAGCAGGTTGAGGGTGGAGGCGAACACCGGGGAGCTGTTTTTT.

The chain recombines TRBV6-5 with TRBJ1-6, with 7 bases that match TRBD1. Trimming took 7 bases from V and 5 from J; bases not matched to a gene: 5. This CDR3 is 14 amino acids long. The V gene's germline CDR1 is MNHEY and CDR2 SVGAGI. The DNA of the CDR3 is TGTGCCAGCAATCACGGGACAGATAATTCACCCCTCCACTTT. Amino acid sequence: CASNHGTDNSPLHF.

This sequence joins TRBV6-5 and TRBJ1-5, with TRBD1 matching 7 bases. Germline CDR1 MNHEY, CDR2 SVGAGI. This CDR3 comprises 14 residues. Trimming removed 6 bases from V and 9 bases from J; junction bases left unmatched: 11. CDR3 bases: TGTGCCAGCAGGGGCGGACAGGCCCCAGGGCCCCAGCATTTT. Translation: CASRGGQAPGPQHF.

The chain recombines TRBV20-1 with TRBJ2-3; 12 positions agree with TRBD2. This CDR3 has 18 amino acids. V shed 3 bases, J shed 4 bases, and the junction held 14 bases outside the gene matches. From germline, CDR1 is DFQATT and CDR2 SNEGSKA (reference sequence). The CDR3 coding sequence is TGCAGTGCTAGTGCCCCAATTTCTAGCGGGGGGGCTGCAGATACGCAGTATTTT. Translated: CSASAPISSGGAADTQYF.

The chain carries TRBV29-1 and TRBJ2-7; 7 bases fit TRBD1. V gave up 0 bases and J gave up 2 bases; unmatched junction bases: 7. This CDR3 has 15 amino acids. Germline V gives CDR1 SQVTM, CDR2 ANQGSEA. The CDR3 reads CSVEDSDRRPYEQYF. CDR3 in DNA: TGCAGCGTTGAAGACTCGGACAGGAGGCCCTACGAGCAGTACTTC.

V and J are TRBV28 and TRBJ1-2, with a weak D call TRBD1 (6 bases). The V gene's germline CDR1 is MDHEN and CDR2 SYDVKM. The V gene lost 7 bases and the J gene lost 4 bases, with 13 bases spanning the gap. The CDR3 is 13 amino acids. The CDR3 loop reads CASTRAGAYGYTF. The CDR3 DNA reads as TGTGCCAGCACTAGGGCGGGGGCCTATGGCTACACCTTC.

This clone was detected a few times. The chain recombines TRBV7-8 with TRBJ1-6; D gene ambiguous. This CDR3 is built from 15 residues. The V gene's germline CDR1 is SGHVS and CDR2 FQNEAQ. Trimming cost V 1 base and J 1 base, with 5 bases left between them. CDR3 sequence: CASSLDISYNSPLHF. CDR3 nucleotides: TGTGCCAGCAGCTTAGACATTTCCTATAATTCACCCCTCCACTTT. Combining the CDR3 with reference TRBV7-8 and TRBJ1-6 gives the whole variable domain GAGVSQSPRYKVAKRGQDVALRCDPISGHVSLFWYQQALGQGPEFLTYFQNEAQLDKSGLPSDRFFAERPEGSVSTLKIQRTQQEDSAVYLCASSLDISYNSPLHFGNGTRLTVT.

The V gene is TRBV6-5, the J gene TRBJ2-2; TRBD2 is a possible D gene (6 bases). This CDR3 has 15 amino acids. Trimming took 8 bases from V and 2 from J, leaving 15 bases between them. In germline, CDR1 is MNHEY, CDR2 SVGAGI. The DNA for the CDR3 is TGTGCCAGCGTGGGATCGCGGGGCAACACCGGGGAGCTGTTTTTT. Amino acids: CASVGSRGNTGELFF.

The genes are TRBV21-1 and TRBJ2-7; the table calls TRBD1, which could not be checked here. TRBV21-1 has pseudogene status. The CDR3 covers 13 residues. The CDR3 DNA is TGTGCCAGCACCAACAGGGGGCTATACGAGCAGTACGTC. Translation: CASTNRGLYEQYV.